A single sample gave rise to the 7 T cell receptor beta chains below, sequenced in a study of blood T cell repertoires in COVID-19. Some clones are missing from TCRdb's copy, which holds only in-frame ones; the method was immunoSEQ multiplex PCR. The profile shows about 160,000 clones, about four fifths of them singletons. The source material was PBMCs or T cells enriched from blood (not recorded which). The source is a woman aged 55 to 70 who had recovered from COVID-19.

The V call is TRBV2, the J call TRBJ1-2; 8 bases agree with TRBD1. With V trimmed by 6 bases and J by 2 bases, 2 bases remained unmatched. The CDR3 sequence is 13 residues long. Per germline, CDR1 SNHLY and CDR2 FYNNEI. In DNA, the CDR3 is TGTGCCAGCAGAGACAGGGGCAACTATGGCTACACCTTC. As protein: CASRDRGNYGYTF.

V and J are TRBV5-1 and TRBJ2-1; D is undetermined. This CDR3 is 13 amino acids long. Germline V lookup: CDR1 SGHRS, CDR2 YFSETQ. Trimming shortened V by 1 base and J by 4 bases, and 6 bases separated the two germline ends. The CDR3 DNA is TGCGCCAGCAGCTTGTTTCAGTACAATGAGCAGTTCTTC. Its protein product is CASSLFQYNEQFF. The variable domain in full, with the rest retrieved from reference TRBV5-1 and TRBJ2-1, is KAGVTQTPRYLIKTRGQQVTLSCSPISGHRSVSWYQQTPGQGLQFLFEYFSETQRNKGNFPGRFSGRQFSNSRSEMNVSTLELGDSALYLCASSLFQYNEQFFGPGTRLTVL.

This clone was picked up one time. The CDR3 reads CASSFRWSGSTDTQYF. The CDR3 bases are TGTGCCAGCAGCTTTCGGTGGAGCGGGAGCACAGATACGCAGTATTTT. The chain joins TRBV7-8 to TRBJ2-3; D possibly corresponds to TRBD2 (6 bases). V lost 3 bases, J lost 0 bases, and 13 bases lay in between. The CDR3 totals 16 residues. CDR1 is SGHVS, CDR2 FQNEAQ, per germline.

The chain employs TRBV7-9 and TRBJ2-7, with D perhaps matching TRBD2 (7 bases). The V and J ends lost 1 base and 1 base respectively, with 14 bases between them. Germline loops: CDR1 SEHNR, CDR2 FQNEAQ (reference sequence). CDR3 length equals 16 residues. This chain's CDR3 is CASSLGRGAVSYEQYF. The CDR3 DNA reads as TGTGCCAGCAGCTTAGGACGGGGGGCCGTATCCTACGAGCAGTACTTC.

This rearrangement joins TRBV28 to TRBJ1-1; 7 nucleotides match TRBD1. This CDR3 has 15 amino acids. V shed 4 bases and J 3 bases; nucleotides not matched to a gene: 8. Looked up from germline, CDR1 is MDHEN and CDR2 is SYDVKM. The CDR3 nucleotides are TGTGCCAGCAGTTCTAGACAGGGAGGAGACACTGAAGCTTTCTTT. Translating gives CASSSRQGGDTEAFF. The entire variable domain, with the rest obtained from reference TRBV28 and TRBJ1-1, is as follows: DVKVTQSSRYLVKRTGEKVFLECVQDMDHENMFWYRQDPGLGLRLIYFSYDVKMKEKGDIPEGYSVSREKKERFSLILESASTNQTSMYLCASSSRQGGDTEAFFGQGTRLTVV.

This sequence joins TRBV15 and TRBJ1-5; unclear D gene. This CDR3 comprises 16 residues. V was pared by 1 base and J by 1 base, with 11 bases between. Germline CDR1 LNHNV, CDR2 YYDKDF (reference sequence). Here the CDR3 reads CATSRGAATSNQPQHF. The CDR3 nucleotides are TGTGCCACCAGCAGAGGAGCGGCCACAAGCAATCAGCCCCAGCATTTT.

The rearrangement uses TRBV5-1 and TRBJ1-5; 10 nucleotides agree with TRBD1. The CDR3 has 15 residues. V was pared by 3 bases and J by 5 bases, with 5 bases of the junction left unmatched. Looked up from germline, CDR1 is SGHRS and CDR2 is YFSETQ. The DNA of the CDR3 is TGCGCCAGCAGCTGGACTGGACAGGGGGATCAGCCCCAGCATTTT. Translation: CASSWTGQGDQPQHF.